This T cell receptor beta chain comes out of a study of cytomegalovirus exposure and HLA in healthy donors. V lost 4 bases and J lost 5, with 15 bases in between. The V gene's germline CDR1 is SGHNT and CDR2 YYREEE (reference sequence). The CDR3 covers 14 residues. The PCR employed 60 Vbeta primers together with 13 Jbeta primers. Using immunoSEQ multiplex PCR, the repertoire was profiled, and TCRdb retains in-frame clones only, with some absent. Of fewer than 150,000 clones listed, approximately 69% are singletons. The chain recombines TRBV5-4 with TRBJ1-1; tentatively, D is TRBD1 (6 bases). Sequencing was done on a sample of PBMCs. This TCR was sampled from a woman in her forties or fifties in good health and CMV-seropositive. In DNA, the CDR3 is TGTGCCAGCAGCCCATGGGGGGGCACAACTGAAGCTTTCTTT. Translation gives CASSPWGGTTEAFF.